This T cell receptor (beta chain) was found in a study of shared clonotypes between healthy human individuals. Germline V gene data show CDR1 as MNHEY and CDR2 as SMNVEV (reference sequence). The CDR3 sequence is 15 residues long. Trimming at V came to 3 bases and at J to 7 bases, leaving 8 bases not matched to a gene. TCRdb keeps only in-frame clones here, not all; method: immunoSEQ multiplex PCR. The sample contains some 1,900,000 clones, about 95% of which appear only once. Naive-designated CD8 cells lacked CD45RO, were positively enriched for CCR7, and omitted terminally differentiated effector memory CD45RA+ cells. Each sample came from a Caucasian adult donor living in Nashville, Tennessee. This clone has just one count. Its antigen is undetermined. General observations from the study: Researchers found naive subsets generally carried larger estimated richness than memory subsets.

This rearrangement joins TRBV27 to TRBJ2-1; 8 nucleotides align to TRBD2. The receptor's source is a man aged 18-30 years in good health. Material: naive CD8+ T cells sorted from blood. DNA for the CDR3: TGTGCCAGCAGTTTTCTCCGGGGGGGCAAGAATGAGCAGTTCTTC. It specifies CASSFLRGGKNEQFF.